The 30 T cell receptor beta chains in this list originate from one sample, sequenced in a study of blood T cell repertoires in COVID-19. Clones were sequenced by immunoSEQ multiplex PCR, and TCRdb holds only the in-frame ones, with some missing. The top ten hold roughly 0.76% of the sample, which has fewer than 500,000 clones, about 90% seen once. The specimen was peripheral blood. These receptors all come from a man aged 18-30 years with COVID-19, enrolled during active disease.

The chain couples TRBV24-1 to TRBJ2-7, with TRBD2 matching 8 bases. Germline trimming cut 3 bases from V and 6 bases from J; bases unmatched to any gene: 6. CDR3 length: 14 amino acids. Germline values: CDR1 KGHDR, CDR2 SFDVKD. DNA of the CDR3: TGTGCCACCAGTGATCCCGGGACTAGAGGCGAGCAGTACTTC. Translating gives CATSDPGTRGEQYF.

V and J are TRBV24-1 and TRBJ2-1, with 9 bases aligning to TRBD1. Germline values: CDR1 KGHDR, CDR2 SFDVKD. This CDR3 spans 17 amino acids. The V segment lost 3 bases and the J segment 10 bases; nucleotides outside the gene matches: 15. CDR3 protein: CATSDAAHGKDRGEQFF. The CDR3 DNA sequence: TGTGCCACCAGTGATGCTGCACACGGGAAAGACAGGGGGGAGCAGTTCTTC.

The rearrangement joins TRBV10-2 to TRBJ2-1; D unresolved. The CDR3 covers 13 residues. Trimming removed 2 bases at V and 6 bases at J, with 8 bases between. Germline CDR1 is WSHSY and CDR2 is SAAADI. The DNA of the CDR3 is TGCGCCAGCAGTGAGGCGGTAGCCAATGAGCAGTTCTTC. Protein sequence: CASSEAVANEQFF.

The V and J genes are TRBV24-1 and TRBJ2-1; D is possibly TRBD2 (7 bases). Germline-derived CDR1 and CDR2 are KGHDR and SFDVKD. The CDR3 runs 17 residues. V was trimmed by 4 bases and J by 7 bases, leaving 22 bases between them. CDR3 DNA: TGTGCCACCAGTGACCCGGGGGCGGGAGTCTTTAGTAATGAGCAGTTCTTC. Translating it yields CATSDPGAGVFSNEQFF.

The chain links TRBV7-9 to TRBJ1-1; unclear D gene. The CDR3 spans 14 residues. V lost 5 bases, J lost 4 bases, and 14 bases lay in between. Per germline, CDR1 SEHNR and CDR2 FQNEAQ (reference sequence). As DNA, the CDR3 is TGTGCCAGCAGCCCACCTATGAAAACCACTGAAGCTTTCTTT. It yields the protein CASSPPMKTTEAFF. Supplemented by reference TRBV7-9 and TRBJ1-1, the full variable domain reads DTGVSQNPRHKITKRGQNVTFRCDPISEHNRLYWYRQTLGQGPEFLTYFQNEAQLEKSRLLSDRFSAERPKGSFSTLEIQRTEQGDSAMYLCASSPPMKTTEAFFGQGTRLTVV.

This chain's CDR3 is CASGFWTNEQYF. CDR3 nucleotides: TGTGCTAGTGGTTTCTGGACTAACGAGCAGTACTTC. The chain recombines TRBV12-5 with TRBJ2-7; possible D gene TRBD2, 6 bases. The V end lost 3 bases, the J end lost 5 bases, and 8 bases lay between the germline ends. CDR3 length equals 12 residues. In germline, CDR1 is LGHNT, CDR2 FRNRAP.

The genes are TRBV6-2 or TRBV6-3 and TRBJ1-1, with 8 positions matching TRBD1. J lost 5 bases, V lost 5 bases, and 10 bases had no gene match. This CDR3 region has 15 residues. The V gene's germline CDR1 is MNHEY and CDR2 SVGEGT. The CDR3 nucleotides are TGTGCCAGCAGTAAAATGACAGGGGTACGAACTGAAGCTTTCTTT. Its protein is CASSKMTGVRTEAFF.

This chain links TRBV24-1 with TRBJ1-3; D not resolved. This CDR3 has 13 amino acids. Germline V gene lookup returns CDR1 KGHDR and CDR2 SFDVKD. Trimming shortened V by 4 bases and J by 6 bases, and 9 bases separated the two germline ends. The CDR3 spells CATSDPLLNTIYF. The CDR3 DNA follows: TGTGCCACCAGTGACCCACTTTTAAACACCATATATTTT.

The chain links TRBV4-1 to TRBJ1-3, with 9 bases matching TRBD1. This CDR3 contains 16 residues. After removal of 4 bases from V and 0 bases from J, the junction contained 4 bases not matched to a gene. Germline CDR1 reads MGHRA; CDR2 reads YSYEKL. The CDR3, as DNA: TGCGCCAGCAGCCCCCTGGGACAGGGCTCTGGAAACACCATATATTTT. Translating gives CASSPLGQGSGNTIYF.

The chain carries TRBV5-8 and TRBJ2-6; perhaps TRBD1 as D (5 bases). V shed 0 bases and J shed 0 bases, with 10 bases lying between them. The CDR3 length is 17 residues. In germline, CDR1 is SGHTS, CDR2 YDEGEE. The CDR3 sequence: CASSLVGVTSGANVLTF. The CDR3 DNA reads as TGTGCCAGCAGCTTGGTAGGGGTCACCTCTGGGGCCAACGTCCTGACTTTC.

The rearrangement uses TRBV4-1 and TRBJ1-1; TRBD1 is a possible D gene (6 bases). Between the trimmed V and J ends, which lost 1 base and 2 bases, there was a span of 11 bases. CDR1 MGHRA and CDR2 YSYEKL come from the germline V gene. This CDR3 contains 15 residues. CDR3 protein: CASSQGAGANTEAFF. The CDR3 DNA reads TGCGCCAGCAGCCAAGGCGCAGGGGCAAACACTGAAGCTTTCTTT.

The rearrangement joins TRBV7-9 to TRBJ2-7, with TRBD1 matching over 7 bases. The CDR3 spans 13 residues. Germline-derived CDR1 and CDR2 are SEHNR and FQNEAQ (reference sequence). The V gene end was trimmed by 6 bases and the J gene end by 5 bases; junction bases not matched to a gene: 7. In DNA form, the CDR3 reads TGTGCCAGCAGGCAGGGGGTATGGAACGAGCAGTACTTC. This gives the protein CASRQGVWNEQYF. Full variable domain (remainder filled in from reference TRBV7-9 and TRBJ2-7): DTGVSQNPRHKITKRGQNVTFRCDPISEHNRLYWYRQTLGQGPEFLTYFQNEAQLEKSRLLSDRFSAERPKGSFSTLEIQRTEQGDSAMYLCASRQGVWNEQYFGPGTRLTVT.

The J gene is TRBJ2-7, the V gene TRBV4-2, with D perhaps TRBD1 (5 bases). V lost 0 bases and J 2 bases, leaving 14 bases between the germline ends. The germline V gene has CDR1 LGHNA and CDR2 YNFKEQ. The CDR3 is made up of 16 amino acids. As DNA, the CDR3 is TGTGCCAGCAGCCAAGATTTAAGACAGACCCCCTACGAGCAGTACTTC. Amino acids: CASSQDLRQTPYEQYF.

The J gene is TRBJ2-2, the V gene TRBV28; tentative D call: TRBD2 (6 bases). The V gene lost 5 bases and the J gene lost 3 bases, with 16 bases spanning the gap. CDR3 size: 16 residues. The V gene's germline CDR1 is MDHEN and CDR2 SYDVKM. The CDR3 here is CASSLGTALDTGELFF. Written as DNA, the CDR3 is TGTGCCAGCAGTCTGGGGACTGCCCTGGACACCGGGGAGCTGTTTTTT.

V and J are TRBV5-4 and TRBJ2-3; tentatively, D is TRBD1 (6 bases). CDR3 size: 14 residues. Trimming removed 0 bases at V and 6 bases at J, with 11 bases between. Germline CDR1 and CDR2: SGHNT and YYREEE (reference sequence). The CDR3 DNA reads TGTGCCAGCAGCTTGGACAGGGAAGGGGATACGCAGTATTTT. Its translation: CASSLDREGDTQYF. The entire variable domain, with the rest obtained from reference TRBV5-4 and TRBJ2-3, is as follows: ETGVTQSPTHLIKTRGQQVTLRCSSQSGHNTVSWYQQALGQGPQFIFQYYREEENGRGNFPPRFSGLQFPNYSSELNVNALELDDSALYLCASSLDREGDTQYFGPGTRLTVL.

The chain carries TRBV5-1 and TRBJ2-6; 8 bases match TRBD1. The length of the CDR3 is 18 residues. V gave up 0 bases and J gave up 2 bases; unmatched junction bases: 7. Per germline, CDR1 SGHRS and CDR2 YFSETQ. In nucleotides, the CDR3 is TGCGCCAGCAGCTTGGAGGACAGGGAAAGGGCTGGGGCCAACGTCCTGACTTTC. Its protein is CASSLEDRERAGANVLTF.

Only one count was recorded for this clone. This same CDR3 is encoded by further DNA sequences in the sample. V gene TRBV5-1 combines with J gene TRBJ2-1; D call uncertain. V was clipped by 0 bases and J by 0 bases, with 7 bases between them. The CDR3 consists of 15 residues. The germline V gene has CDR1 SGHRS and CDR2 YFSETQ. The CDR3 nucleotides read TGCGCCAGCAGCTTGGCCTCGAGCTCCTACAATGAGCAGTTCTTC. Amino acid sequence: CASSLASSSYNEQFF.

V and J are TRBV6-5 and TRBJ2-5; a weak D match, TRBD1 (7 bases). This CDR3 contains 13 residues. The germline V and J ends were trimmed by 7 bases and 2 bases, with 11 bases remaining between them. Per germline, CDR1 MNHEY and CDR2 SVGAGI. CDR3: CASTGGQQETQYF. The CDR3 DNA reads as TGTGCCAGCACCGGGGGACAGCAAGAGACCCAGTACTTC.

The gene calls are TRBV12-3 or TRBV12-4 and TRBJ1-6; no clear D. The CDR3 spans 13 residues. V was shortened by 7 bases and J by 2 bases, with 6 bases between the two germline ends. CDR3 coding DNA: TGTGCCAGCACCGCAGCCTATAATTCACCCCTCCACTTT. Translated, it gives CASTAAYNSPLHF.

V is TRBV7-9 and J is TRBJ2-5; TRBD2 agrees at 13 bases. The germline gives CDR1 SEHNR, CDR2 FQNEAQ (reference sequence). The CDR3 is 15 residues long. Trimming took 11 bases from V and 1 from J; bases not matched to a gene: 7. CDR3 region: CAPGLAGVIQETQYF. Here the CDR3 DNA reads TGTGCCCCCGGACTAGCGGGGGTTATCCAAGAGACCCAGTACTTC.

The chain recombines TRBV19 with TRBJ1-2, with D maybe TRBD1 (5 bases). The CDR3 runs 12 residues. The ends were cut back, 3 bases at V and 7 bases at J, with 9 bases in the middle. Germline CDR1 reads LNHDA; CDR2 reads SQIVND (reference sequence). The CDR3 coding sequence is TGTGCCAGTAGTATTGAGACAGTTGGCTACACCTTC. It specifies CASSIETVGYTF.

The chain joins TRBV5-1 to TRBJ2-3; the D gene is possibly TRBD2 (6 bases). Per the germline V gene, CDR1 is SGHRS and CDR2 is YFSETQ. The CDR3 spans 16 residues. The V end lost 5 bases, the J end lost 2 bases, and 18 bases lay between the germline ends. This chain's CDR3 is CASRPSGGGVTDTQYF. CDR3 in DNA: TGCGCCAGCAGACCTAGTGGCGGAGGGGTCACAGATACGCAGTATTTT. Variable domain in full (rest from reference TRBV5-1 and TRBJ2-3): KAGVTQTPRYLIKTRGQQVTLSCSPISGHRSVSWYQQTPGQGLQFLFEYFSETQRNKGNFPGRFSGRQFSNSRSEMNVSTLELGDSALYLCASRPSGGGVTDTQYFGPGTRLTVL.

The V gene is TRBV5-1, the J gene TRBJ2-5; 9 bases map to TRBD2. Germline CDR1 and CDR2: SGHRS and YFSETQ. V dropped 0 bases and J dropped 5; count of bases not matched to a gene: 2. This CDR3 spans 14 amino acids. This CDR3 reads CASSLVSGSETQYF. The CDR3 nucleotides read TGCGCCAGCAGCTTGGTTAGCGGGAGTGAGACCCAGTACTTC.

This clone was recorded once. The chain links TRBV5-4 to TRBJ2-1, with 8 bases lining up with TRBD2. The CDR3 contains 16 residues. The V gene end was trimmed by 4 bases and the J gene end by 0 bases; junction bases not matched to a gene: 6. Per germline, CDR1 SGHNT and CDR2 YYREEE (reference sequence). CDR3 sequence reads: CASSPELAVSYNEQFF. The CDR3, as DNA: TGTGCCAGCAGCCCCGAACTAGCGGTCTCCTACAATGAGCAGTTCTTC.

This chain joins TRBV3-1 (or the pseudogene TRBV3-2) and TRBJ2-3, with a possible D match to TRBD1 (6 bases). Trimming removed 5 bases from V and 4 bases from J, with 16 bases in between. The CDR3 is 15 amino acids. Looked up from germline, CDR1 is LGHDT and CDR2 is YNNKEL (reference sequence). Written as DNA, the CDR3 is TGTGCCAGCAGCTATCGGGACATCGGGTCAGATACGCAGTATTTT. Protein sequence: CASSYRDIGSDTQYF.

The chain employs TRBV15 and TRBJ2-5; weak D call: TRBD1 (6 bases). The CDR3 is 14 residues long. Germline CDR1 and CDR2: LNHNV and YYDKDF (reference sequence). The V and J ends lost 0 bases and 4 bases respectively, with 9 bases between them. The CDR3 region has the DNA TGTGCCACCAGCAGAGATCCAGGGGCAGAGACCCAGTACTTC. Translation gives CATSRDPGAETQYF. Drawing the rest from reference TRBV15 and TRBJ2-5, the complete variable domain is DAMVIQNPRYQVTQFGKPVTLSCSQTLNHNVMYWYQQKSSQAPKLLFHYYDKDFNNEADTPDNFQSRRPNTSFCFLDIRSPGLGDTAMYLCATSRDPGAETQYFGPGTRLLVL.

V and J are TRBV6-5 and TRBJ1-2; possible D gene TRBD1, 6 bases. Deletions cut 11 bases from V and 2 bases from J, with 15 bases between. Looked up from germline, CDR1 is MNHEY and CDR2 is SVGAGI. The CDR3 extends over 13 amino acids. DNA of the CDR3: TGTGCCGCAAGTCGGGACAACAACTATGGCTACACCTTC. This encodes CAASRDNNYGYTF.

A note on this clone: The same CDR3 can be traced to other DNA sequences in this sample. This sequence joins TRBV5-1 and TRBJ2-1, with 11 bases aligning to TRBD2. Trimming at V came to 3 bases and at J to 4 bases, leaving 3 bases not matched to a gene. The CDR3 length is 15 residues. Germline-derived CDR1 and CDR2 are SGHRS and YFSETQ. The CDR3: CASSSGLADYNEQFF. The CDR3 DNA reads as TGCGCCAGCAGCTCGGGACTAGCGGATTACAATGAGCAGTTCTTC. The full variable domain, completed using reference TRBV5-1 and TRBJ2-1, is KAGVTQTPRYLIKTRGQQVTLSCSPISGHRSVSWYQQTPGQGLQFLFEYFSETQRNKGNFPGRFSGRQFSNSRSEMNVSTLELGDSALYLCASSSGLADYNEQFFGPGTRLTVL.

This clone was observed once. V and J are TRBV2 and TRBJ1-1, with TRBD1 matching over 8 bases. V shed 5 bases and J 4 bases; nucleotides not matched to a gene: 3. CDR3 length: 13 residues. CDR1 SNHLY and CDR2 FYNNEI come from the germline V gene. CDR3 bases: TGTGCCAGCAGTACCGGGACAGGCACTGAAGCTTTCTTT. It specifies CASSTGTGTEAFF.

The CDR3 DNA sequence: TGTGCCAGCAGCCTCGGAGGCAATGAGCAGTTCTTC. It specifies CASSLGGNEQFF. The rearrangement joins TRBV5-4 to TRBJ2-1; possible D gene TRBD2, 5 bases. V lost 4 bases to trimming and J lost 6 bases, with 8 bases between them. Germline V lookup: CDR1 SGHNT, CDR2 YYREEE (reference sequence). The CDR3 sequence is 12 residues long.